This T cell receptor (beta chain) emerged from a study of blood T cell repertoires in COVID-19. Study details: COVID-19 samples collected from the United States, Italy and Spain covered acute and convalescent phases. T cells, B-cell-depleted T cells, or PBMCs provided the cDNA or gDNA that served as material.

This CDR3 is built from 14 residues. J lost 8 bases, V lost 9 bases, and 10 bases had no gene match. The germline V gene has CDR1 LNHDA and CDR2 SQIVND (reference sequence). Authors' analysis steps: It was from reference gene primer amplification that nucleated cell counts were estimated. Libraries were prepared by immunoSEQ multiplex PCR; TCRdb keeps only in-frame clonotypes and omits some of them. V and J calls plus clone size are reproduced from that table; the DNA served to infer D and trimming. The sample records about 52,000 clones, around 85% being singletons. This chain links TRBV19 with TRBJ2-1; TRBD2 matches 10 bases. The sequencing sample was made of peripheral blood. The receptor was isolated from a woman of 80 years or more with COVID-19, enrolled during active disease. The CDR3 DNA follows: TGTGCCAGCAGCGGGGGGGGCGGCGTTTATGAGCAGTTCTTC. This gives the protein CASSGGGGVYEQFF. The whole variable domain, remainder taken from reference TRBV19 and TRBJ2-1, is DGGITQSPKYLFRKEGQNVTLSCEQNLNHDAMYWYRQDPGQGLRLIYYSQIVNDFQKGDIAEGYSVSREKKESFPLTVTSAQKNPTAFYLCASSGGGGVYEQFFGPGTRLTVL.